This record looks at one TCR beta chain sequence and its context. Its specificity is unknown. The PCR employed 60 Vbeta primers together with 13 Jbeta primers. TCRdb's copy holds only in-frame clones and misses some; the assay was immunoSEQ multiplex PCR. This sample carries about 160,000 clones, roughly 80% of them seen once, and the ten largest clones take 7%. In nominal health when sampled, donors likely had unrecorded immune exposures nonetheless. These data are taken from a study of cytomegalovirus exposure and HLA in healthy donors. At the level of the study: HLA-typed donors contributed some 77 million unique TCRs, which were held in an early data release. Study-wide findings and caveats: Sequencing likely generated an artifact that appeared as a cluster of highly shared sequence variants. It was 150 to 200 TCR beta chains that were listed as cytomegalovirus-associated.

The ends were cut back, 1 base at V and 8 bases at J, with 14 bases in the middle. The CDR3 covers 14 residues. Germline V CDR1 and CDR2: KGHSH, LQKENI. The chain combines TRBV18 with TRBJ1-2; D is perhaps TRBD1 (5 bases). The sequenced sample consisted of PBMCs. The origin of this receptor is a woman in her twenties or thirties in good health and CMV-seropositive. The CDR3 DNA sequence: TGTGCCAGCTCACCACTAAGGCAGGGAAAAGGCTACACCTTC. This codes for CASSPLRQGKGYTF.